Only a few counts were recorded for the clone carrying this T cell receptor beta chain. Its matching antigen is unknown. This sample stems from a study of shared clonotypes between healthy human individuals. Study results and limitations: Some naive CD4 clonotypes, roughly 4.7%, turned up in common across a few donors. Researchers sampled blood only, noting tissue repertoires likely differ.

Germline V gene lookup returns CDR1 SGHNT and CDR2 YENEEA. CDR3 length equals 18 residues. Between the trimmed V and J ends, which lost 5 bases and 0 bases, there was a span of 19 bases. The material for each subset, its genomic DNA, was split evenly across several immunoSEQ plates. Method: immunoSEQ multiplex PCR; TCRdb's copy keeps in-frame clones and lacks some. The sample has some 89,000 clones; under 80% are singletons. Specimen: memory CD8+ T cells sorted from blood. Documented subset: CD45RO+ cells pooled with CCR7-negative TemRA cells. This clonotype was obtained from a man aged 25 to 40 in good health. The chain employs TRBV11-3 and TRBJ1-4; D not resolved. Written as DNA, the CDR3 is TGTGCCAGCAGCGCCTGTACAAGGAAATTCGCAACTAATGAAAAACTGTTTTTT. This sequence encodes CASSACTRKFATNEKLFF.